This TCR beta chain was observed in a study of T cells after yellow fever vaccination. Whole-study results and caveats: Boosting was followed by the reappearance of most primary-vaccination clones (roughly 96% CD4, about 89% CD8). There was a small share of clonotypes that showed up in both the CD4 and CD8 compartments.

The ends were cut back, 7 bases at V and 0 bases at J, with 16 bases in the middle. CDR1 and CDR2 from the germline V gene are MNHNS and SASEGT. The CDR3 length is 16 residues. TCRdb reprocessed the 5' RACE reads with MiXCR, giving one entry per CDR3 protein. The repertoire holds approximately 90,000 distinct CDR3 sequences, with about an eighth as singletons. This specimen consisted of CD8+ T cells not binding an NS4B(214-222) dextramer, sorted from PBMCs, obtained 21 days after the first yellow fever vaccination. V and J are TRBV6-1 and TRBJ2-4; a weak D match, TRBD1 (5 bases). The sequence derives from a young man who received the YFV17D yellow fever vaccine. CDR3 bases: TGTGCCAGCACCCTAGACAGTCCCCTAGCCAAAAACATTCAGTACTTC. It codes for CASTLDSPLAKNIQYF.